This T cell receptor beta chain was sequenced in a study of early T cells in non-severe SARS-CoV-2 infection. General observations from the study: Matching against VDJdb likely underestimated virus-specific expansions, favoring anti-spike CD8.

To note about this clonotype: Its antigen remains unidentified. The germline gene is not matched at one end of the junction; a read error may be the cause.

The CDR3 totals 16 residues. Germline V gene data show CDR1 as LGHNA and CDR2 as YNFKEQ. Individual cDNA molecules each received unique molecular identifiers attached to them. TCRdb itself ran the 5' RACE reads through MiXCR, one entry per CDR3 protein. The table lists 40,000 to 55,000 distinct CDR3 sequences, less than 8.5% of them singletons. The chain recombines TRBV4-2 with TRBJ1-2; no definite D call. The specimen sequenced was whole blood. This clonotype was sampled from an adult who was a healthcare worker with PCR-confirmed SARS-CoV-2 infection or an uninfected control (not recorded which). The CDR3 spells CASRQDLGMNNYGYTF. CDR3 in DNA: TGTGCCAGCAGACAAGACCTGGGTATGAATAACTATGGCTACACCTTC.